A selection of T cell receptor beta chains follows, all from one sample in a study of T cell responses to AZD1222 COVID-19 vaccine. The method was immunoSEQ multiplex PCR; TCRdb's version includes in-frame clones alone and lacks a portion of them. The data contain about 100,000 clones, roughly 91% of them singletons. The specimen comprised peripheral blood, sampled on day 0 of AZD1222 vaccination. These receptors originate from an adult in good health. Both conserved end residues are part of each CDR3. D genes are given only for firm matches. Expanded clones are given a class, and other clones once, few, many or no size at all.

v_call	clone_size	j_call	d_call	cdr3_aa	cdr3_nt
TRBV27	-	TRBJ1-1	-	CASSLWSGTGTEAFF	TGTGCCAGCAGTTTATGGTCAGGGACCGGGACTGAAGCTTTCTTT
TRBV6-5	-	TRBJ1-1	-	CASTPPEGLNTEAFF	TGTGCCAGCACCCCTCCCGAGGGCCTGAACACTGAAGCTTTCTTT
TRBV28	-	TRBJ2-2	TRBD1	CASSYDRVGTGELFF	TGTGCCAGCAGCTACGACAGGGTGGGCACCGGGGAGCTGTTTTTT
TRBV14	-	TRBJ2-7	-	CASSQVWSDTGLISYEQYF	TGTGCCAGCAGCCAAGTTTGGAGCGATACCGGCCTGATCTCCTACGAGCAGTACTTC
TRBV19	-	TRBJ1-2	TRBD1	CASSRGQGAHGYTF	TGTGCCAGTAGTCGGGGACAGGGGGCGCATGGCTACACCTTC
TRBV20-1	few	TRBJ2-7	-	CSASSRDPYEQYF	TGCAGTGCTAGTTCCCGGGACCCTTACGAGCAGTACTTC
TRBV7-2	-	TRBJ1-5	TRBD1	CASSTYRTGEYSNQPQHF	TGTGCCAGCAGCACCTATAGGACAGGGGAATATAGCAATCAGCCCCAGCATTTT
TRBV27	-	TRBJ1-5	TRBD1	CASSPTGGRAQHF	TGTGCCAGCAGTCCCACAGGGGGTCGAGCCCAGCATTTT
TRBV19	-	TRBJ1-2	-	CASSFQDRNYGYTF	TGTGCCAGTAGTTTCCAAGACAGGAACTATGGCTACACCTTC
TRBV3-1/TRBV3-2	once	TRBJ2-1	TRBD2	CASSRLAERYNEQFF	TGTGCCAGCAGTCGACTAGCGGAGAGATACAATGAGCAGTTCTTC
TRBV7-7	-	TRBJ2-1	-	CASSLMLADYNEQFF	TGTGCCAGCAGCTTAATGTTAGCGGACTACAATGAGCAGTTCTTC
TRBV12-3/TRBV12-4	-	TRBJ2-2	-	CASTLFSPGELFF	TGTGCCAGCACCCTCTTTTCCCCCGGGGAGCTGTTTTTT
TRBV19	-	TRBJ1-5	-	CASSRDFQPQHF	TGTGCCAGTAGTCGGGACTTCCAGCCCCAGCATTTT
TRBV2	few	TRBJ2-5	TRBD1	CARGTGRETQYF	TGTGCCAGGGGGACAGGGCGGGAGACCCAGTACTTC
TRBV28	once	TRBJ2-7	TRBD1	CASSQLGQGYSYEQYF	TGTGCCAGCAGTCAATTGGGACAGGGTTACTCCTACGAGCAGTACTTC
TRBV18	-	TRBJ2-3	-	CASSTSGPSTDTQYF	TGTGCCAGCTCAACCAGCGGGCCCAGCACAGATACGCAGTATTTT
TRBV9	-	TRBJ2-5	-	CASSVDSRQETQYF	TGTGCCAGCAGCGTAGATTCGCGGCAAGAGACCCAGTACTTC
TRBV14	-	TRBJ2-7	-	CASSQIPRDRNEQYF	TGTGCCAGCAGCCAAATACCTCGGGATCGGAACGAGCAGTACTTC
TRBV7-9	-	TRBJ2-2	-	CASSFVGSWELFF	TGTGCCAGCAGCTTTGTAGGGTCCTGGGAGCTGTTTTTT
TRBV5-1	once	TRBJ2-3	TRBD1	CASSLTGVRGDTQYF	TGCGCCAGCAGCTTAACAGGGGTGAGGGGAGATACGCAGTATTTT
TRBV18	many	TRBJ1-6	TRBD1	CASSRKTGGDYNSPLHF	TGTGCCAGCTCACGCAAAACAGGGGGTGACTATAATTCACCCCTCCACTTT
TRBV6-5	-	TRBJ1-5	TRBD1	CASSITGGNQPQHF	TGTGCCAGCAGTATAACAGGGGGCAATCAGCCCCAGCATTTT
TRBV30	-	TRBJ2-7	-	CAWRGGQQVSYEQYF	TGTGCCTGGAGGGGAGGCCAGCAAGTCTCCTACGAGCAGTACTTC
TRBV4-1	-	TRBJ1-5	-	CASSQTAGYSNQPQHF	TGCGCCAGCAGCCAGACCGCGGGATACAGCAATCAGCCCCAGCATTTT
TRBV3-1/TRBV3-2	-	TRBJ2-7	TRBD2	CASTYRGSSGASYEQYF	TGTGCCAGCACATATCGGGGGAGTAGCGGGGCCTCCTACGAGCAGTACTTC
TRBV19	-	TRBJ2-7	-	CASSLEAKRSYEQYF	TGTGCCAGTAGTTTGGAGGCTAAACGCTCCTACGAGCAGTACTTC
TRBV10-3	-	TRBJ2-1	TRBD2	CAIDSGLATNEQFF	TGTGCCATCGACTCGGGACTAGCGACCAATGAGCAGTTCTTC
TRBV6-6	-	TRBJ2-5	-	CASSYNNFLRAETQYF	TGTGCCAGCAGTTACAATAACTTCCTTAGGGCAGAGACCCAGTACTTC
TRBV7-2	-	TRBJ2-7	-	CASSSAVSYEQYF	TGTGCCAGCAGCTCCGCGGTCTCCTACGAGCAGTACTTC
TRBV6-5	-	TRBJ2-5	TRBD2	CASSFSLAALQETQYF	TGTGCCAGCAGTTTTTCCCTAGCGGCCTTGCAAGAGACCCAGTACTTC
TRBV11-3	-	TRBJ1-3	TRBD1	CASSLPTGSRNTIYF	TGTGCCAGCAGCTTACCGACAGGGTCCAGAAACACCATATATTTT
TRBV21-1	-	TRBJ2-1	-	CASSAQGPDEQFF	TGTGCCAGCAGCGCACAGGGTCCCGATGAGCAGTTCTTC
TRBV12-3/TRBV12-4	-	TRBJ1-4	-	CASSLGGDEKLFF	TGTGCCAGCAGTTTAGGAGGGGATGAAAAACTGTTTTTT
TRBV5-4	-	TRBJ1-5	TRBD1	CASSLGGGQSNQPQHF	TGTGCCAGCAGCTTGGGAGGGGGACAGAGCAATCAGCCCCAGCATTTT
TRBV15	once	TRBJ2-2	TRBD2	CATSREDWTSGGELFF	TGTGCCACCAGCAGAGAGGATTGGACTAGCGGAGGGGAGCTGTTTTTT
TRBV4-1	-	TRBJ1-5	-	CASSLGSGAFNQPQHF	TGCGCCAGCAGCCTAGGGAGTGGGGCGTTCAATCAGCCCCAGCATTTT
TRBV13	-	TRBJ1-6	-	CASSTSFSPLHF	TGTGCCAGCAGCACCTCGTTTTCACCCCTCCACTTT
TRBV19	once	TRBJ1-1	-	CASSIGSEGDGTEAFF	TGTGCCAGTAGTATAGGTAGTGAGGGGGATGGCACTGAAGCTTTCTTT
TRBV19	-	TRBJ1-5	-	CASSRFARGSLQPQHF	TGTGCCAGTAGTAGGTTTGCTAGGGGGTCGCTTCAGCCCCAGCATTTT
TRBV29-1	-	TRBJ1-2	TRBD1	CSVGQGGYGYTF	TGCAGCGTGGGACAGGGGGGCTATGGCTACACCTTC
TRBV10-3	-	TRBJ2-1	TRBD2	CAISESGGRVDEQFF	TGTGCCATCAGTGAGTCTGGCGGGAGAGTCGATGAGCAGTTCTTC
TRBV24-1	-	TRBJ2-1	TRBD2	CATSDLGLANNEQFF	TGTGCCACCAGTGATTTGGGACTAGCGAACAATGAGCAGTTCTTC
TRBV7-9	-	TRBJ2-1	-	CASGGSYNEQFF	TGTGCCAGCGGTGGCTCCTACAATGAGCAGTTCTTC
TRBV27	-	TRBJ1-4	TRBD1	CATRTGGTSNEKLFF	TGTGCCACTAGAACAGGGGGCACATCTAATGAAAAACTGTTTTTT
TRBV27	-	TRBJ2-2	TRBD2	CASSLPGLAANTGELFF	TGTGCCAGCAGTTTACCGGGACTAGCGGCTAACACCGGGGAGCTGTTTTTT
TRBV5-1	-	TRBJ2-1	-	CASSEDYLYNEQFF	TGCGCCAGCAGCGAAGACTACTTATACAATGAGCAGTTCTTC
TRBV5-8	-	TRBJ1-1	-	CASSLGLSVRTEAFF	TGTGCCAGCAGCTTGGGACTGAGTGTGAGGACTGAAGCTTTCTTT
TRBV5-1	-	TRBJ1-3	-	CASSLEDTSGNTIYF	TGCGCCAGCAGCTTGGAAGACACCTCTGGAAACACCATATATTTT
TRBV7-2	-	TRBJ1-1	-	CASSLIPGSGTEAFF	TGTGCCAGCAGCTTAATACCGGGAAGTGGCACTGAAGCTTTCTTT
TRBV7-2	-	TRBJ2-5	TRBD1	CASSLRTGQETQYF	TGTGCCAGCAGCTTGAGGACAGGCCAAGAGACCCAGTACTTC
TRBV6-5	-	TRBJ2-1	-	CASKRTETNEQFF	TGTGCCAGCAAGAGGACAGAAACCAATGAGCAGTTCTTC
TRBV5-8	-	TRBJ1-1	-	CASSARLIEAFF	TGTGCCAGCAGCGCGAGACTGATTGAAGCTTTCTTT
TRBV19	-	TRBJ2-1	TRBD2	CASSARLAGGLGEQFF	TGTGCCAGTAGTGCCCGACTAGCGGGGGGACTCGGTGAGCAGTTCTTC